These 29 T cell receptor beta chains were sequenced from one sample in a study of cytomegalovirus exposure and HLA in healthy donors. Primers included in the PCR were 60 Vbeta and 13 Jbeta primers. Assay: immunoSEQ multiplex PCR; the TCRdb copy retains only in-frame clones and omits some. The sample has more than 150,000 clones, roughly 80% seen once. Sequenced material: PBMCs. The receptors were sampled from a woman aged 25 to 39 in good health and CMV-seropositive.

The chain employs TRBV7-6 and TRBJ2-7, with D perhaps TRBD1 (5 bases). Germline lookup yields CDR1 SGHVS and CDR2 FNYEAQ. The length of the CDR3 is 14 residues. The V end was cut by 1 base, the J end by 0 bases, with 7 bases between. This CDR3 is CASSLGRGSYEQYF. CDR3 nucleotide sequence: TGTGCCAGCAGCTTAGGAAGGGGCTCCTACGAGCAGTACTTC.

The genes are TRBV4-1 and TRBJ2-7; 7 nucleotides match TRBD1. Unmatched junction bases numbered 2, after V lost 1 base and J lost 2 bases. Per the germline V gene, CDR1 is MGHRA and CDR2 is YSYEKL. The CDR3 is made up of 14 amino acids. CDR3 region: CASSQVTGTYEQYF. The CDR3 DNA reads as TGCGCCAGCAGCCAAGTGACAGGGACCTACGAGCAGTACTTC.

This clone was observed a single time. The V call is TRBV5-4, the J call TRBJ1-1, with a weak D call TRBD1 (6 bases). Germline loops: CDR1 SGHNT, CDR2 YYREEE (reference sequence). The V and J ends lost 5 bases and 2 bases respectively, with 16 bases between them. The CDR3 has 15 residues. The CDR3 here is CASSDTRTANTEAFF. DNA for the CDR3: TGTGCCAGCAGTGATACCCGGACAGCAAACACTGAAGCTTTCTTT.

The chain links TRBV7-2 to TRBJ2-4; tentatively, D is TRBD2 (6 bases). The CDR3 runs to 17 residues. V gave up 1 base and J gave up 8 bases, with 21 bases separating them. Germline V gene data show CDR1 as SGHTA and CDR2 as FQGNSA. CDR3 sequence: CASSLGWGESGGHIQYF. In DNA form, the CDR3 reads TGTGCCAGCAGCTTAGGATGGGGGGAATCAGGCGGTCACATTCAGTACTTC.

The chain employs TRBV27 and TRBJ2-3, with TRBD2 matching over 7 bases. V trimming: 2 bases; J trimming: 10 bases; junction bases outside the gene matches: 3. From germline, CDR1 is MNHEY and CDR2 SMNVEV (reference sequence). The CDR3 loop spans 12 amino acids. The CDR3 is CASSLVSGPQYF. The DNA for the CDR3 is TGTGCCAGCAGTTTAGTTAGCGGGCCGCAGTATTTT.

The chain uses TRBV7-6 and TRBJ2-3; D may be TRBD2 (7 bases). Trimming pared 0 bases from V and 2 bases from J, leaving 12 bases between. Germline CDR1 and CDR2: SGHVS and FNYEAQ. This CDR3 has 16 amino acids. The DNA of the CDR3 is TGTGCCAGCAGCTTAGCAGGGAGGGGGGTCACAGATACGCAGTATTTT. It encodes CASSLAGRGVTDTQYF.

J is TRBJ2-3 and V is TRBV19; 14 bases match TRBD2. This CDR3 spans 15 amino acids. V was pared by 7 bases and J by 1 base, with 1 base of the junction left unmatched. CDR1 and CDR2 (germline): LNHDA, SQIVND (reference sequence). CDR3 DNA: TGTGCCAGTACGGGACTAGCGGGAGGCACAGATACGCAGTATTTT. It translates to CASTGLAGGTDTQYF.

The CDR3 sequence: CASSEGVSNQPQHF. The CDR3 bases are TGCGCCAGCAGCGAGGGGGTTAGCAATCAGCCCCAGCATTTT. The J gene is TRBJ1-5, the V gene TRBV5-1; D possibly corresponds to TRBD1 (6 bases). Germline CDR1 and CDR2: SGHRS and YFSETQ. V was cut by 4 bases and J by 0 bases, with 8 bases left in between. CDR3 length: 14 residues.

V and J are TRBV5-1 and TRBJ2-3; D unresolved. V was shortened by 5 bases and J by 6 bases, with 16 bases between the two germline ends. CDR1 and CDR2 (germline): SGHRS, YFSETQ. This CDR3 spans 14 amino acids. In DNA, the CDR3 is TGCGCCAGCAGTCCGGGTCCCCAAGAGGATACGCAGTATTTT. Translated: CASSPGPQEDTQYF.

This chain connects TRBV11-2 to TRBJ2-2, with D perhaps matching TRBD2 (5 bases). Germline V gene lookup returns CDR1 SGHAT and CDR2 FQNNGV. CDR3 length: 15 residues. Trimming removed 1 base from V and 6 bases from J, with 12 bases in between. The CDR3 protein is CASSLVTGRAGELFF. The CDR3 DNA reads TGTGCCAGCAGCTTAGTCACGGGAAGAGCCGGGGAGCTGTTTTTT.

The V and J genes are TRBV7-8 and TRBJ1-2, with no clear D. The V end was cut by 3 bases, the J end by 9 bases, with 17 bases between. The CDR3 is 14 amino acids. Germline CDR1 is SGHVS and CDR2 is FQNEAQ. DNA for the CDR3: TGTGCCAGCAGCTTGGATCCCCATCCGAGGCGCTACACCTTC. Translation: CASSLDPHPRRYTF.

The table lists this clone with a few counts. This chain uses TRBV27 with TRBJ1-4; 12 bases match TRBD1. There are 19 residues in the CDR3. The V gene end was trimmed by 5 bases and the J gene end by 0 bases; junction bases not matched to a gene: 10. Germline-derived CDR1 and CDR2 are MNHEY and SMNVEV (reference sequence). This CDR3 reads CASSLGTGGPTATNEKLFF. CDR3 nucleotides: TGTGCCAGCAGTCTTGGGACAGGGGGCCCCACTGCAACTAATGAAAAACTGTTTTTT.

This chain connects TRBV6-5 to TRBJ1-4; 7 nucleotides align to TRBD1. Germline-derived CDR1 and CDR2 are MNHEY and SVGAGI. With 5 bases clipped from V and 4 bases from J, the junction kept 7 bases outside the gene matches. The CDR3 has 15 residues. CDR3 loop: CASSPSGQINEKLFF. CDR3 DNA sequence: TGTGCCAGCAGTCCTTCGGGACAGATTAATGAAAAACTGTTTTTT.

This chain's CDR3 is CASSGTGAFQVYEQYF. The CDR3, as DNA: TGTGCCAGCAGCGGAACGGGAGCATTCCAGGTCTACGAGCAGTACTTC. This chain connects TRBV9 to TRBJ2-7, with D tentatively TRBD2 (6 bases). Trimming stripped 3 bases from V and 3 bases from J, with 19 bases between. The germline CDR1 and CDR2 sequences are SGDLS and YYNGEE. The CDR3 length is 16 residues.

The rearrangement joins TRBV4-2 to TRBJ2-1, with a possible D match to TRBD2 (6 bases). Germline V gene sequence: CDR1 LGHNA, CDR2 YNFKEQ. V was shortened by 4 bases and J by 0 bases, with 13 bases between the two germline ends. The CDR3 runs to 16 residues. CDR3 in DNA: TGTGCCAGCAGCCGCCTGGGGGGTACCTCCTACAATGAGCAGTTCTTC. Its protein is CASSRLGGTSYNEQFF.

A few counts support this clone. The CDR3 sequence is CASSLRDSSYEKLFF. The CDR3 DNA follows: TGTGCCAGCAGCTTGCGGGACAGTTCCTATGAAAAACTGTTTTTT. The V and J genes are TRBV7-9 and TRBJ1-4, with TRBD1 matching 7 bases. This CDR3 has 15 residues. J gave up 6 bases and V 3 bases, and 7 bases lay outside the gene matches. Germline CDR1 and CDR2: SEHNR and FQNEAQ (reference sequence).

This rearrangement joins TRBV18 to TRBJ1-5; tentative D call: TRBD1 (5 bases). Germline V gene lookup returns CDR1 KGHSH and CDR2 LQKENI. V was shortened by 4 bases and J by 3 bases, with 13 bases between the two germline ends. The length of the CDR3 is 15 residues. CDR3: CASSRDSGANQPQHF. The DNA for the CDR3 is TGTGCCAGCTCACGAGACAGTGGTGCCAATCAGCCCCAGCATTTT.

CDR3 bases: TGTGCCAGTAGTATAGCCCACTTCTTTCTAGCGGGAGGATGGAATGAGCAGTTCTTC. Translated: CASSIAHFFLAGGWNEQFF. The genes are TRBV19 and TRBJ2-1; 11 nucleotides match TRBD2. Trimming at V came to 1 base and at J to 7 bases, leaving 15 bases not matched to a gene. The CDR3 extends over 19 amino acids. Germline V gives CDR1 LNHDA, CDR2 SQIVND (reference sequence).

As to this clone: This specimen includes other DNA sequences encoding the same CDR3. The V gene is TRBV29-1, the J gene TRBJ1-1; the D is unclear. The CDR3 is made up of 10 amino acids. Germline V gene lookup returns CDR1 SQVTM and CDR2 ANQGSEA. The germline V and J ends were trimmed by 6 bases and 4 bases, with 6 bases remaining between them. CDR3 sequence reads: CSVVSTEAFF. The DNA of the CDR3 is TGCAGCGTCGTATCCACTGAAGCTTTCTTT.

The V and J genes are TRBV7-6 and TRBJ1-4; possible D gene TRBD1, 5 bases. The ends were cut back, 2 bases at V and 8 bases at J, with 9 bases in the middle. This CDR3 comprises 13 residues. Germline CDR1 and CDR2: SGHVS and FNYEAQ. CDR3 residues: CASSLRGREKLFF. CDR3 bases: TGTGCCAGCAGCTTAAGGGGAAGAGAAAAACTGTTTTTT.

The chain links TRBV2 to TRBJ1-2, with 8 positions matching TRBD1. J gave up 4 bases and V 2 bases, and 12 bases lay outside the gene matches. Germline V CDR1 and CDR2: SNHLY, FYNNEI. CDR3 length: 17 residues. This chain's CDR3 is CASSEMDREWGIYGYTF. DNA for the CDR3: TGTGCCAGCAGTGAAATGGACAGGGAGTGGGGGATCTATGGCTACACCTTC.

Comments on this clone: The junction departs from germline at one end; a sequencing error may be responsible. The rearrangement links TRBV6-1 to TRBJ1-2; maybe TRBD1 (6 bases). Germline values: CDR1 MNHNS, CDR2 SASEGT. The CDR3 extends over 11 amino acids. The CDR3 protein is CASSNIRDTCF. The CDR3 nucleotides are TGTGCCAGCAGTAACATCCGGGACACCTGCTTC.

At least ten counts were recorded for this clone. V gene TRBV4-1 combines with J gene TRBJ2-1; the D gene is possibly TRBD2 (6 bases). Germline V gene data show CDR1 as MGHRA and CDR2 as YSYEKL. Trimming stripped 1 base from V and 0 bases from J, with 16 bases between. This CDR3 is 18 amino acids long. Here the CDR3 DNA reads TGCGCCAGCAGCCAAGTTGATATGGGACTCTCCTCCTACAATGAGCAGTTCTTC. Protein sequence: CASSQVDMGLSSYNEQFF.

The V gene is TRBV11-2, the J gene TRBJ2-5, with D possibly being TRBD2 (5 bases). Trimming removed 5 bases at V and 4 bases at J, with 20 bases between. CDR3 length: 16 residues. Per germline, CDR1 SGHAT and CDR2 FQNNGV. For the CDR3, the DNA is TGTGCCAGCAGCACTAGAGGGTCTACGATGGGAGAGACCCAGTACTTC. It codes for CASSTRGSTMGETQYF.

The chain combines TRBV27 with TRBJ1-1, with 7 bases lining up with TRBD1. Looked up from germline, CDR1 is MNHEY and CDR2 is SMNVEV (reference sequence). CDR3 length: 12 residues. The V segment lost 11 bases and the J segment 7 bases; nucleotides outside the gene matches: 10. CDR3 coding DNA: TGTGCCGCCGGGCGCAGGGGGGTTGAAGCTTTCTTT. Its protein product is CAAGRRGVEAFF.

This clone has just a few counts. V gene TRBV4-3 combines with J gene TRBJ2-1; 7 bases fit TRBD1. The CDR3 is 15 residues long. Germline V lookup: CDR1 LGHNA, CDR2 YSLEER. After removal of 5 bases from V and 8 bases from J, the junction contained 12 bases not matched to a gene. CDR3 sequence (DNA): TGCGCCAGCAGCGACAGGGTCCCCTACAACGATGAGCAGTTCTTC. Its translation: CASSDRVPYNDEQFF.

This chain's CDR3 is CASSLVGTRSYEQYF. CDR3 nucleotides: TGTGCCAGCAGCTTGGTGGGGACACGAAGCTACGAGCAGTACTTC. V gene TRBV5-6 combines with J gene TRBJ2-7; TRBD1 is a possible D gene (6 bases). Looked up from germline, CDR1 is SGHDT and CDR2 is YYEEEE. The CDR3 spans 15 residues. Trimming cost V 0 bases and J 3 bases, with 13 bases left between them.

With regard to this clone: A read error may account for a junction end that differs from germline. J is TRBJ2-2 and V is TRBV7-7; D is possibly TRBD1 (5 bases). This CDR3 is built from 14 residues. Germline-derived CDR1 and CDR2 are SSHAT and FNYEAQ (reference sequence). The CDR3 reads CASSQGGNTGELFF. The CDR3 DNA reads as TGTGCTAGCAGCCAGGGTGGAAACACCGGGGAGCTGTTTTTT.

CDR3 residues: CASSLGPDRGREKLFF. The CDR3 coding sequence is TGTGCCAGCAGCTTAGGGCCGGACAGGGGGCGGGAAAAACTGTTTTTT. V and J are TRBV13 and TRBJ1-4; TRBD1 matches at 11 bases. Germline V gives CDR1 PRHDT, CDR2 FYEKMQ (reference sequence). V was pared by 0 bases and J by 8 bases, with 5 bases of the junction left unmatched. The CDR3 sequence is 16 residues long.